This T cell receptor (beta chain) was sequenced in a study of glioma-infiltrating T cells after dendritic cell vaccination. Stated time point: after dendritic cell vaccination, including at tumor progression/relapse. The immunoSEQ assay amplified TCRB CDR3 from up to roughly 2 ug DNA. Some clones are missing from TCRdb's copy, which holds only in-frame ones; the method was immunoSEQ multiplex PCR. The table has approximately 46,000 clones, around 89% seen once. Germline values: CDR1 SNHLY, CDR2 FYNNEI. The CDR3 is 16 amino acids. Trimming removed 0 bases at V and 6 bases at J, with 17 bases between. The chain couples TRBV2 to TRBJ1-2; D possibly corresponds to TRBD1 (6 bases). This receptor was identified in a human donor with glioblastoma. The source was blood, collected after dendritic cell vaccination. CDR3 in amino acids: CASSEARGRGIHGYTF. Written as DNA, the CDR3 is TGTGCCAGCAGTGAAGCGCGTGGGAGGGGGATTCATGGCTACACCTTC.